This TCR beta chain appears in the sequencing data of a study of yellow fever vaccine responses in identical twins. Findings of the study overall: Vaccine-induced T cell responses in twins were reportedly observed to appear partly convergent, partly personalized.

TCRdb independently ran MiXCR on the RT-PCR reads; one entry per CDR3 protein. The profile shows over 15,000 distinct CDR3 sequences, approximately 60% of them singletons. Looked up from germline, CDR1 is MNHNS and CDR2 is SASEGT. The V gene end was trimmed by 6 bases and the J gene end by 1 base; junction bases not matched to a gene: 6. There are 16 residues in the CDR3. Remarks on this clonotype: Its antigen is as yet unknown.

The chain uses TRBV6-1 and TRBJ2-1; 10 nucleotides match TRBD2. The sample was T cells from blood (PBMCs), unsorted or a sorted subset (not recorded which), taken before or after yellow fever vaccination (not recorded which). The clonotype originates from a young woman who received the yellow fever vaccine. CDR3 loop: CASRESGGGSYNEQFF. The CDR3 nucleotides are TGTGCCAGCAGAGAGAGCGGGGGGGGTTCCTACAATGAGCAGTTCTTC.